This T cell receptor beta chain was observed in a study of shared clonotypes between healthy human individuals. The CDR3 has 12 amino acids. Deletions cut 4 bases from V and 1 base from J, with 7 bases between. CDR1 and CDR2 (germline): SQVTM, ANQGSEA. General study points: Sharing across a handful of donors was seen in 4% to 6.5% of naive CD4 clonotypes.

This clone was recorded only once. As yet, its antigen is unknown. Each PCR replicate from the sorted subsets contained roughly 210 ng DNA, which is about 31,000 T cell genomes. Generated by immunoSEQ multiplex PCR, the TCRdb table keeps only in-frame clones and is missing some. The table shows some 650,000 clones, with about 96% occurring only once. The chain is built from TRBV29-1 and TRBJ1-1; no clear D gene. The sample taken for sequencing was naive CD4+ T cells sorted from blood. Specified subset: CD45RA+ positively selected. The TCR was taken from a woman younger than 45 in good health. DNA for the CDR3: TGCAGCGTTGGAGGAGGGAACACTGAAGCTTTCTTT. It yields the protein CSVGGGNTEAFF.